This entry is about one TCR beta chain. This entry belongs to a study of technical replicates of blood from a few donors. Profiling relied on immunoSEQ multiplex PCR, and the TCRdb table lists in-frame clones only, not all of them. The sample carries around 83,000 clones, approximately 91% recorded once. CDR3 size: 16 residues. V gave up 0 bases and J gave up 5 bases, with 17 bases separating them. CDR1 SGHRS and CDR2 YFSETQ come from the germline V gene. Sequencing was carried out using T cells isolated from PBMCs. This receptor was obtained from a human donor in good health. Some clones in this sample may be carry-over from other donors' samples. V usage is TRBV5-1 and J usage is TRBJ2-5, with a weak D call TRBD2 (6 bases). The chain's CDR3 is CASSLGGGIYSETQYF. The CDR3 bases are TGCGCCAGCAGCTTGGGAGGCGGGATCTATTCGGAGACCCAGTACTTC.